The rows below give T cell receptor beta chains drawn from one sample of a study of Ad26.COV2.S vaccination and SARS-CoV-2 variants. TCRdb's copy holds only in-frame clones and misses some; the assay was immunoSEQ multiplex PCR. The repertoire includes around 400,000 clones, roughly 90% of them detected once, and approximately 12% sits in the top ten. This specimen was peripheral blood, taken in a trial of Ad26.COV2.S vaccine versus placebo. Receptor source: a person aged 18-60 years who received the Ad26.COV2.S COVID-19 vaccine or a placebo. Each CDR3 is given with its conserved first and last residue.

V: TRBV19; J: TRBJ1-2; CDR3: CASSSSRTGVTF
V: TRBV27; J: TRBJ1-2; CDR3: CASSPSGPNNYGYTF
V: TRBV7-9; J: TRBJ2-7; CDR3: CASTLGSSWREQYF
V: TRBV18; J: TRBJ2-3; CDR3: CASSPPVSGRGTDTQYF
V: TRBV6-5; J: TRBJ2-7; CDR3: CAAGAGFSYEQYF
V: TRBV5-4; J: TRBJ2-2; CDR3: CASSSRSQGTGELFF
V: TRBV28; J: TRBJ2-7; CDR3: CASRESGRGEQYF
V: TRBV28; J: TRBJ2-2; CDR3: CASRGQGTGELFF
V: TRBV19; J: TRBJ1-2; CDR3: CASTTTGGTILTYGYTF
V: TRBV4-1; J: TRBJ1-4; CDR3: CASSQGQGREKLFF
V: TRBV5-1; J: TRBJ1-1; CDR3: CASSVGGTGNTEAFF
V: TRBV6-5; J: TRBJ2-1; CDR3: CASSRPPNNEQFF
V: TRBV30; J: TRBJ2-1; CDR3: CAWTRGSNEQFF
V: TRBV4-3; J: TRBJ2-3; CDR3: CASSQDLGTDTQYF
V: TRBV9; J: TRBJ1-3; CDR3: CASSAGLGPYSGNTIYF
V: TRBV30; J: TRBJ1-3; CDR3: CATRQALSLNTIYF
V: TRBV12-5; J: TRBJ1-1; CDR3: CASAQPGGFLGNTEAFF
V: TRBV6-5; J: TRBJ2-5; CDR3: CASSLLPQETQYF
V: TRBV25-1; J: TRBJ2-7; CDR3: CASSESVKDSGTGQYF
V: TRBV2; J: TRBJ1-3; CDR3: CASTPGDRGNTIYF
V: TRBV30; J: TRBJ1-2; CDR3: CAWSQDRTYGYTF
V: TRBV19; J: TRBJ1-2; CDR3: CASSLRQTGIPNYGYTF
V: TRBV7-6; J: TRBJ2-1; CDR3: CASSSTPSDNEQFF
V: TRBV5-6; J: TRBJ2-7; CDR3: CASSLGNYEQYF
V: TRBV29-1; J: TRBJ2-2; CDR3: CSVVTSPKANTGELFF
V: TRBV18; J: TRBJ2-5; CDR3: CASSPGTRTVQETQYF
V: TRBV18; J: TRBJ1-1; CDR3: CASSPWGQNTEAFF
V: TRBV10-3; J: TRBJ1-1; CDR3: CAIRGQGTRTEAFF
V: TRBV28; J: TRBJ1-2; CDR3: CASSLRAFNYGYTF
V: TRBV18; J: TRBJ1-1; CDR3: CASWRGGDTEAFF
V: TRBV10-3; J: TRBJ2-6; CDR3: CAISELAGGSGANVLTF
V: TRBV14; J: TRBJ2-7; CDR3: CASSLQPSTHKQYF
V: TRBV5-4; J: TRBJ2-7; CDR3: CASSLGREASFF
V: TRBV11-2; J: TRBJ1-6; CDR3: CASSSAVGNSPLHF
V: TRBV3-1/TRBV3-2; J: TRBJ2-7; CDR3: CASSQDPAGKSNEQYF
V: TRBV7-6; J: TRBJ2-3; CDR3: CASSLAPWENTDTQYF
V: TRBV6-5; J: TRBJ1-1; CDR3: CASSYNARGTEAFF
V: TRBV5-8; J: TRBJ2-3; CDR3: CASSFGSGRGRASDTQYF
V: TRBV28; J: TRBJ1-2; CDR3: CASRRFADGYTF
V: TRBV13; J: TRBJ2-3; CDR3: CASSLGLAGTDTQYF
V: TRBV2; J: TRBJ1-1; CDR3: CASSEVGRTTEAFF
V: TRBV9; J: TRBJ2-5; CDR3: CASSVAGSRQETQYF
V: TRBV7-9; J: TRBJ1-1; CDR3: CASSLVAAGTEAFF
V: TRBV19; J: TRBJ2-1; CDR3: CASSWGRGADNEQFF
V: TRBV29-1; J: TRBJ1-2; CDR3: CSVELTDNYGYTF
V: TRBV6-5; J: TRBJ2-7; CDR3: CASSPGQGTEQYF
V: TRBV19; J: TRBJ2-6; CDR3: CASRVEGANVLTF
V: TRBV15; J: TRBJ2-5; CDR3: CATSIEETQYF
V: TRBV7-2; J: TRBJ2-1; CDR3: CASSLNHRGQLNNEQFF
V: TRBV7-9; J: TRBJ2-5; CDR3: CASSFPGGETQYF
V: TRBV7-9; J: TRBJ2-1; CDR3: CASSFIPNNEQFF
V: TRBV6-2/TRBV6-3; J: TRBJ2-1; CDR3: CASSPGLAKNEQFF
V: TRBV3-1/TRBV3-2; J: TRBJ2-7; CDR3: CASSQDSSLLYEQYF
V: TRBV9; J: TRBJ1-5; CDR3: CASSQQGQNNQPQHF
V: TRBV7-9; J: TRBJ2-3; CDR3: CASSLGTSGNNVGDTQYF
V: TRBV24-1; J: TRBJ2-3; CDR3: CATSDLADTQYF
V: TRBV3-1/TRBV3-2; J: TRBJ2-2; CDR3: CASSRRTGNTGELFF